This is a list of T cell receptor beta chains from one sample in a study of shared clonotypes between healthy human individuals. This table comes from immunoSEQ multiplex PCR, and its TCRdb copy is limited to in-frame clones, with some not included. The sample includes a few million clones, about 94% of them seen just once. Material: naive CD8+ T cells from PBMCs. These receptors were obtained from a man aged 18 to 35 in good health. Some clones in this sample may be carry-over from other donors' samples. The CDR3 runs from the conserved cysteine through the conserved F or W. D genes are given only for firm matches. Size values are once, few and many counts, or a class for expanded clones, and some rows have none.

>TRBV27|NA|TRBJ2-2|NA
TGTGCCAGCAGTCCCGTTGGGGAACCCGGGGAGCTGTTTTTT
CASSPVGEPGELFF
>TRBV11-2|NA|TRBJ1-4|NA
TGTGCCAGCAGCCACAGAAGGAAGGATGAAAAACTGTTTTTT
CASSHRRKDEKLFF
>TRBV28|NA|TRBJ1-2|once
TGTGCCAGCAGTTTCCGATTTTCAGACCTGTGGACCTTC
CASSFRFSDLWTF
>TRBV6-5|TRBD2|TRBJ2-7|once
TGTGCCAGCAGTTTCTATAGCGGGAGTTCTTACGAGCAGTACTTC
CASSFYSGSSYEQYF
>TRBV28|NA|TRBJ2-1|NA
TGTGCCAGCAGTTTGATGTGGGGCCCGACGAATGAGCAGTTCTTC
CASSLMWGPTNEQFF
>TRBV7-9|NA|TRBJ1-5|NA
TGTGCCAGCAGCCCGTCGACGGACAGAGAGCCCCAGCATTTT
CASSPSTDREPQHF
>TRBV27|NA|TRBJ1-2|NA
TGTGCCAGCGGCCTAGGCAGTTACTATGGCTACACCTTC
CASGLGSYYGYTF
>TRBV2|TRBD1|TRBJ1-3|NA
TGTGCCAGCAGTGAAGCGGAAGGGACAGGAAGCTCTGGAAACACCATATATTTT
CASSEAEGTGSSGNTIYF
>TRBV7-9|NA|TRBJ1-2|NA
TGTGCCAGCAGCTTAGCCGGGACGGGCGACTACACCTTC
CASSLAGTGDYTF
>TRBV28|NA|TRBJ2-5|NA
TGTGCCAGCATCCCCCGGGGCCCCCAAGAGACCCAGTACTTC
CASIPRGPQETQYF
>TRBV13|NA|TRBJ1-2|NA
TGTGCCAGCAACACTGGGGCGATTGAGGGCTACACCTTC
CASNTGAIEGYTF
>TRBV5-1|NA|TRBJ2-5|NA
TGCGCCAGCAGCTTGGTGCAGGGATCAGAGACCCAGTACTTC
CASSLVQGSETQYF
>TRBV9|NA|TRBJ1-1|NA
TGTGCCAGCAGCGTAGTGGGAGGGGACACTGAAGCTTTCTTT
CASSVVGGDTEAFF
>TRBV7-9|NA|TRBJ1-2|once
TGTGCCAGCAGCTTATCGGCAGGCCCCGGCTACACCTTC
CASSLSAGPGYTF
>TRBV9|NA|TRBJ1-1|once
TGTGCCAGCAGCGAACAGGGAAACACTGAAGCTTTCTTT
CASSEQGNTEAFF
>TRBV16|NA|TRBJ2-4|NA
TGTGCCAGCAGCCAATTGCTAGCCAAAAACATTCAGTACTTC
CASSQLLAKNIQYF
>TRBV28|NA|TRBJ2-7|NA
TGTGCCAGCAGTATCCCCCGTAGTGCCCCACCCGAGCAGTACTTC
CASSIPRSAPPEQYF
>TRBV13|NA|TRBJ1-5|NA
TGTGCCAGCAGCTTTACAGGAGCACAGCCCCAGCATTTT
CASSFTGAQPQHF
>TRBV7-8|NA|TRBJ1-5|NA
TGTGCCAGCAGCCTAGTGAGAGACTATAGCAATCAGCCCCAGCATTTT
CASSLVRDYSNQPQHF
>TRBV9|NA|TRBJ1-4|NA
TGTGCCAGCACCGACAGCGCAACTAATGAAAAACTGTTTTTT
CASTDSATNEKLFF
>TRBV27|TRBD2|TRBJ2-2|once
TGTGCCAGCAGTTTGCTAGCGGGAGGCACCGGGGAGCTGTTTTTT
CASSLLAGGTGELFF
>TRBV7-8|TRBD1|TRBJ2-7|NA
TGTGCCAGCAGCCACCGGGACAGGCTCAACGAGCAGTACTTC
CASSHRDRLNEQYF
>TRBV11-2|TRBD2|TRBJ2-5|NA
TGTGCCAGCAGCTTCGCGGGGGGACAAGAGACCCAGTACTTC
CASSFAGGQETQYF
>TRBV9|NA|TRBJ2-7|NA
TGTGCCAGCAGCGTAAATCCGGGGCTCCACGAGCAGTACTTC
CASSVNPGLHEQYF
>TRBV5-5|TRBD1|TRBJ1-3|NA
TGTGCCAGCAGGCAGGGACAGGGGTACGTCTCTGGAAACACCATATATTTT
CASRQGQGYVSGNTIYF
>TRBV5-4|NA|TRBJ2-7|once
TGTGCCAGCAGCGAGGACAGAATCGTCCCCTACGAGCAGTACTTC
CASSEDRIVPYEQYF
>TRBV4-3|TRBD1|TRBJ1-3|NA
TGCGCCAGCAGCCAAGGGACAGGGATCTCTGGAAACACCATATATTTT
CASSQGTGISGNTIYF
>TRBV2|TRBD1|TRBJ2-7|NA
TGTGCCAGCAGTCGGACAGGCCGAACCTCCTACGAGCAGTACTTC
CASSRTGRTSYEQYF
>TRBV10-1|NA|TRBJ1-1|once
TGCGCCAGCAGTGAGTCGACGAACACTGAAGCTTTCTTT
CASSESTNTEAFF
>TRBV27|NA|TRBJ1-1|NA
TGTGCCAGCAGTTCCTTACAGGGAGGGAGTTACACTGAAGCTTTCTTT
CASSSLQGGSYTEAFF
>TRBV7-2|NA|TRBJ1-5|NA
TGTGCCAGCAGCTTAGAACAGGGATGGAATCAGCCCCAGCATTTT
CASSLEQGWNQPQHF
>TRBV27|NA|TRBJ1-5|NA
TGTGCCAGCAGTTACTACTCGGGGGCCCGGGGCAATCAGCCCCAGCATTTT
CASSYYSGARGNQPQHF
>TRBV5-4|NA|TRBJ2-7|NA
TGTGCCAGCAGCTTGAGTCGCGAGCAGTACTTC
CASSLSREQYF
>TRBV5-1|NA|TRBJ2-7|NA
TGCGCCAGCAGCTTAAAAGTTTCACCGCTCTACGAGCAGTACTTC
CASSLKVSPLYEQYF
>TRBV4-1|TRBD2|TRBJ2-4|NA
TGCGCCAGCAGCCAAGCTAGCGGGAGGGACATTCAGTACTTC
CASSQASGRDIQYF